This T cell receptor (beta chain) was profiled in a study of control samples from healthy donors and cancer patients. Libraries were prepared by immunoSEQ multiplex PCR; TCRdb keeps only in-frame clonotypes and omits some of them. The sample has 150,000 or so clones, about 94% seen once. The V gene's germline CDR1 is MGHRA and CDR2 YSYEKL. The CDR3 contains 18 residues. Trimming removed 0 bases at V and 4 bases at J, with 20 bases between. The clonotype comes from a woman aged 55-70 years in good health. J is TRBJ2-3 and V is TRBV4-1; the D call may be TRBD1 or TRBD2 (7 bases each). The sample consisted of blood. The CDR3 coding sequence is TGCGCCAGCAGCCAAGAGTGGAATGCAGGGGGGGGGCCAGATACGCAGTATTTT. As protein: CASSQEWNAGGGPDTQYF.